These T cell receptor beta chains were read from a single sample in a study of blood T cells in healthy people across ages. TCRdb reprocessed the 5' RACE reads via MiXCR and lists one record per CDR3 protein. The sample consists of some 920,000 distinct CDR3 sequences, just over 50% of them appearing once. Sequenced sample: blood. All receptors derive from a woman aged 55-69 years in good health. The CDR3 runs from the conserved cysteine through the conserved F or W. The order of the fields is CDR3 length, V gene, clone size, J gene, D gene, CDR3 protein, CDR3 DNA. The D gene is left open where the match is weak. Clone size appears in some rows only: once, few, many, or a class for an expanded clone.

length: 14; V: TRBV27; size: few; J: TRBJ2-5; D: -; CDR3: CASSHGGELETQYF; DNA: TGTGCCAGCAGTCACGGAGGGGAATTAGAGACCCAGTACTTC
length: 14; V: TRBV2; size: once; J: TRBJ2-5; D: -; CDR3: CASSERLVWETQYF; DNA: TGTGCCAGCAGTGAAAGGCTCGTCTGGGAGACCCAGTACTTC
length: 13; V: TRBV24-1; size: -; J: TRBJ1-1; D: -; CDR3: CATSDGTRPEAFF; DNA: TGTGCCACCAGTGATGGGACGCGTCCTGAAGCTTTCTTT
length: 13; V: TRBV29-1; size: -; J: TRBJ2-7; D: TRBD2; CDR3: CSVVVAGGYEQYF; DNA: TGCAGCGTTGTTGTAGCGGGAGGCTACGAGCAGTACTTC
length: 17; V: TRBV12-3/TRBV12-4; size: -; J: TRBJ2-5; D: TRBD2; CDR3: CASRVGTSARRQETQYF; DNA: TGTGCCAGCAGGGTTGGGACTAGCGCGAGACGGCAAGAGACCCAGTACTTC
length: 15; V: TRBV13; size: few; J: TRBJ2-7; D: TRBD2; CDR3: CASSLFSREGTGQYF; DNA: TGTGCCAGCAGCCTCTTCTCAAGGGAGGGGACCGGGCAGTACTTC
length: 14; V: TRBV27; size: few; J: TRBJ2-7; D: -; CDR3: CASSSGNPTYEQYF; DNA: TGTGCCAGCAGTTCTGGGAATCCCACTTACGAGCAGTACTTC
length: 13; V: TRBV28; size: -; J: TRBJ2-7; D: TRBD1; CDR3: CASSVTGTDEQYF; DNA: TGTGCCAGCAGTGTGACAGGGACCGACGAGCAGTACTTC
length: 15; V: TRBV5-1; size: few; J: TRBJ2-1; D: -; CDR3: CASSPTHIAVNEQFF; DNA: TGCGCCAGCAGCCCAACCCATATAGCGGTCAATGAGCAGTTCTTC
length: 18; V: TRBV7-9; size: -; J: TRBJ2-5; D: TRBD2; CDR3: CASSTGTSGRMYQETQYF; DNA: TGTGCCAGCAGCACGGGGACTAGCGGAAGAATGTACCAAGAGACCCAGTACTTC
length: 16; V: TRBV9; size: few; J: TRBJ1-1; D: TRBD1; CDR3: CASSVGSGQGLTEAFF; DNA: TGTGCCAGCAGCGTAGGGAGTGGACAGGGACTCACTGAAGCTTTCTTT
length: 14; V: TRBV29-1; size: -; J: TRBJ2-7; D: TRBD2; CDR3: CSVVTPAGGREQYF; DNA: TGCAGCGTTGTTACGCCGGCGGGAGGGCGCGAGCAGTACTTC
length: 14; V: TRBV7-3; size: -; J: TRBJ2-2; D: -; CDR3: CASNLAGATGELFF; DNA: TGTGCCAGCAACCTTGCGGGGGCGACCGGGGAGCTGTTTTTT
length: 15; V: TRBV5-1; size: many; J: TRBJ1-5; D: TRBD1; CDR3: CASSPQGLGNQPQHF; DNA: TGCGCCAGCAGCCCACAGGGGTTAGGCAATCAGCCCCAGCATTTT
length: 17; V: TRBV5-1; size: few; J: TRBJ2-7; D: -; CDR3: CASSLRKGSTGFYEQYF; DNA: TGCGCCAGCAGCTTAAGAAAGGGAAGTACAGGGTTCTACGAGCAGTACTTC
length: 15; V: TRBV5-1; size: -; J: TRBJ2-3; D: -; CDR3: CASSPASGLTDTQYF; DNA: TGCGCCAGCAGCCCTGCGAGCGGCCTCACAGATACGCAGTATTTT
length: 16; V: TRBV3-1; size: once; J: TRBJ2-5; D: -; CDR3: CASSPSVASGQETQYF; DNA: TGTGCCAGCAGCCCGAGTGTAGCAAGCGGCCAAGAGACCCAGTACTTC
length: 14; V: TRBV20-1; size: -; J: TRBJ2-1; D: -; CDR3: CSARVYSSYNEQFF; DNA: TGCAGTGCTAGGGTGTATAGCTCCTACAATGAGCAGTTCTTC
length: 14; V: TRBV6-5; size: few; J: TRBJ2-5; D: -; CDR3: CASTYWGSQETQYF; DNA: TGTGCCAGCACCTATTGGGGGAGCCAAGAGACCCAGTACTTC
length: 14; V: TRBV12-3/TRBV12-4; size: -; J: TRBJ2-5; D: -; CDR3: CASRLASNQETQYF; DNA: TGTGCCAGCCGCCTTGCCAGTAACCAAGAGACCCAGTACTTC
length: 16; V: TRBV27; size: -; J: TRBJ2-5; D: TRBD1; CDR3: CASSAAGTGRSGTQYF; DNA: TGTGCCAGCAGTGCGGCCGGGACAGGGAGGTCAGGGACCCAGTACTTC
length: 16; V: TRBV6-5; size: -; J: TRBJ2-5; D: -; CDR3: CASTSPGGPHQETQYF; DNA: TGTGCCAGTACCTCACCGGGGGGCCCACACCAAGAGACCCAGTACTTC
length: 15; V: TRBV4-1; size: -; J: TRBJ2-7; D: -; CDR3: CASSQGRSSYYEQYF; DNA: TGCGCCAGCAGCCAAGGACGGTCATCGTACTACGAGCAGTACTTC
length: 14; V: TRBV29-1; size: -; J: TRBJ2-5; D: -; CDR3: CSVVAQGVKGTQYF; DNA: TGCAGCGTTGTAGCACAGGGAGTAAAAGGGACCCAGTACTTC